The TCR beta chain under discussion was sequenced for a study of tumor-infiltrating lymphocytes in primary liver carcinoma. Whole-study context: Among the tumors, stages were T1-T3 N0M0 and sizes about 4 to 11 cm. Study conclusions and caveats: Tumor top-250-clone fractions significantly exceeded those of blood (p = 0.039).

A note on this clonotype: Its antigen is still unknown. A much larger clone lies one base from this, so it may be a read error. The final CDR3 position lacks the conserved phenylalanine or tryptophan, pointing to a likely read error.

From roughly 20-30 mg of unsorted bulk tissue, DNA and RNA were co-extracted together. Cases comprised patients with primary liver carcinoma who received surgical resection. The germline gives CDR1 MNHEY, CDR2 SVGAGI. Trimming removed 6 bases at V and 8 bases at J, with 14 bases between. This CDR3 region has 13 residues. Total RNA (roughly 530 ng) served as template for TCR beta cDNA synthesis primed by a constant-region primer. Three nested multiplex PCR rounds, a slightly modified ARM-PCR, produced the libraries for TCR beta. A C-beta reverse primer and TRBV1-TRBV30 forward primers served in each of the first two PCR rounds, at about 10 cycles apiece. TCRdb re-called the multiplex PCR reads with MiXCR, one entry per CDR3 protein. This table holds around 99,000 distinct CDR3 sequences, around 68% found once.

This chain uses TRBV6-5 with TRBJ1-3; D is unclear. Sequenced material: tumor-adjacent normal liver tissue. The clonotype was recovered from a man aged 40-55 years with primary liver carcinoma and hepatitis B virus infection. The CDR3 loop is CASRLFNGDTIYS. CDR3 sequence (DNA): TGTGCCAGCAGGTTGTTTAACGGGGACACCATATATTCT.